Below, 26 T cell receptor beta chains from the same sample are listed, as sequenced in a study of early T cells in non-severe SARS-CoV-2 infection. Each CDR3 protein gets one entry after TCRdb re-called the 5' RACE reads with MiXCR. The sample holds tens of thousands of distinct CDR3 sequences, roughly 5% seen once. Sequenced material: whole blood. The source of these receptors is an adult who was a healthcare worker with PCR-confirmed SARS-CoV-2 infection or an uninfected control (not recorded which).

The chain recombines TRBV2 with TRBJ2-7, with 10 nucleotides matching TRBD1. Losses at the gene ends were 7 bases for V and 1 base for J; bases not matched to a gene: 7. Germline V gives CDR1 SNHLY, CDR2 FYNNEI. The CDR3 has 15 residues. The CDR3 nucleotides read TGTGCCAGCACCACCGACAGGGGGCGGTCCTACGAGCAGTACTTC. This encodes CASTTDRGRSYEQYF. Combining the CDR3 with reference TRBV2 and TRBJ2-7 gives the whole variable domain EPEVTQTPSHQVTQMGQEVILRCVPISNHLYFYWYRQILGQKVEFLVSFYNNEISEKSEIFDDQFSVERPDGSNFTLKIRSTKLEDSAMYFCASTTDRGRSYEQYFGPGTRLTVT.

This clonotype was counted at least ten times. The V and J genes are TRBV6-5 and TRBJ2-7; D call uncertain. The CDR3 loop spans 14 amino acids. Trimming took off 10 bases at V and 4 bases at J, with 20 bases between the two ends. Germline lookup yields CDR1 MNHEY and CDR2 SVGAGI. CDR3 in amino acids: CATKEGLSPYEQYF. CDR3 coding DNA: TGTGCCACCAAAGAAGGGCTGTCCCCTTACGAGCAGTACTTC.

This clonotype was picked up many times. J is TRBJ2-7 and V is TRBV4-3; D is uncertain. Germline CDR1 and CDR2: LGHNA and YSLEER. Trimming pared 0 bases from V and 4 bases from J, leaving 7 bases between. This CDR3 has 13 amino acids. The CDR3 is CASSQDLRYEQYF. In nucleotides, the CDR3 is TGCGCCAGCAGCCAAGATCTAAGGTACGAGCAGTACTTC.

The chain recombines TRBV20-1 with TRBJ2-2, with 9 bases matching TRBD1. This CDR3 spans 13 amino acids. J lost 7 bases, V lost 5 bases, and 5 bases had no gene match. The germline V gene encodes CDR1 DFQATT and CDR2 SNEGSKA (reference sequence). The CDR3, as DNA: TGCAGTGCTCCGCCGGGACAGGGCGGGGAGCTGTTTTTT. Translated: CSAPPGQGGELFF.

This clonotype has more than one count but fewer than ten. This sequence may be a read error, since a much larger clone differs from it by one base. The chain employs TRBV3-1 and TRBJ2-3; TRBD1 is a possible D gene (7 bases). Trimming pared 3 bases from V and 2 bases from J, leaving 12 bases between. Germline V gives CDR1 LGHDT, CDR2 YNNKEL (reference sequence). The CDR3 extends over 15 amino acids. This CDR3 reads CASSQAGGTTDTQYF. The CDR3 region has the DNA TGTGCCAGCAGCCAGGCAGGGGGGACCACAGATACGCAGTATTTT.

Ten or more counts support this clonotype. CDR3 protein: CASSPSGRASREQYF. In DNA form, the CDR3 reads TGTGCCAGCTCTCCAAGCGGGAGGGCATCTCGCGAGCAGTACTTC. The genes are TRBV18 and TRBJ2-7; 10 bases agree with TRBD2. CDR1 KGHSH and CDR2 LQKENI come from the germline V gene. This CDR3 is 15 amino acids long. V gave up 6 bases and J gave up 6 bases; unmatched junction bases: 11.

The genes are TRBV7-6 and TRBJ2-2, with 15 bases matching TRBD2. V lost 6 bases to trimming and J lost 0 bases; unmatched junction nucleotides: 11. CDR1 is SGHVS and CDR2 is FNYEAQ in the germline V gene. The CDR3 extends over 20 amino acids. CDR3 DNA: TGTGCCAGCAGACAAATACCGGGACTAGCGGGAGGCTCGAACACCGGGGAGCTGTTTTTT. It yields the protein CASRQIPGLAGGSNTGELFF.

This clonotype has a count of ten or more. The CDR3 sequence is CASSQDPGASGPSYNEQFF. The CDR3, as DNA: TGTGCCAGCAGCCAGGACCCTGGTGCTAGCGGACCTTCCTACAATGAGCAGTTCTTC. The rearrangement links TRBV4-2 to TRBJ2-1; 7 bases align to TRBD2. V lost 3 bases and J lost 1; bases outside the gene matches: 15. The CDR3 is made up of 19 amino acids. The V gene's germline CDR1 is LGHNA and CDR2 YNFKEQ.

This clonotype has ten or more counts. The V gene is TRBV6-6, the J gene TRBJ1-5, with D unclear. The V gene's germline CDR1 is MNHNY and CDR2 SVGAGI (reference sequence). Trimming stripped 0 bases from V and 6 bases from J, with 6 bases between. CDR3 size: 13 residues. CDR3 amino acids: CASSYSAAQPQHF. CDR3 in DNA: TGTGCCAGCAGTTACTCCGCTGCTCAGCCCCAGCATTTT.

The gene calls are TRBV6-5 and TRBJ1-6; no clear D gene. Trimming stripped 0 bases from V and 5 bases from J, with 8 bases between. The germline gives CDR1 MNHEY, CDR2 SVGAGI. CDR3 length: 15 residues. The CDR3 spells CASSYSTPDNSPLHF. CDR3 nucleotide sequence: TGTGCCAGCAGTTACTCGACCCCAGATAATTCACCCCTCCACTTT.

This clonotype has just a few counts. V usage is TRBV29-1 and J usage is TRBJ1-2, with D unresolved. The V gene's germline CDR1 is SQVTM and CDR2 ANQGSEA. V was clipped by 4 bases and J by 8 bases, with 11 bases between them. The CDR3 contains 11 residues. The CDR3 DNA follows: TGCAGCGTTGCCACATATATCGGCTACACCTTC. Protein sequence: CSVATYIGYTF.

Many counts were recorded for this clonotype. This rearrangement joins TRBV7-3 to TRBJ2-1, with 7 bases aligning to TRBD1. There are 15 residues in the CDR3. V trimming: 0 bases; J trimming: 7 bases; junction bases outside the gene matches: 6. CDR1 and CDR2 (germline): SGHTA, FQGTGA. CDR3 region: CASSLTGTEINEQFF. The CDR3 DNA follows: TGTGCCAGCAGCTTAACGGGGACAGAAATTAATGAGCAGTTCTTC.

This rearrangement joins TRBV5-1 to TRBJ2-7, with 7 bases identical to TRBD1. Germline loops: CDR1 SGHRS, CDR2 YFSETQ. Trimming removed 3 bases from V and 0 bases from J; junction bases left unmatched: 3. This CDR3 has 14 residues. CDR3 loop: CASSSTGISYEQYF. The CDR3 DNA reads TGCGCCAGCAGCTCGACAGGGATCTCCTACGAGCAGTACTTC.

The chain combines TRBV19 with TRBJ2-1; TRBD2 matches 14 bases. Trimming removed 3 bases from V and 7 bases from J; junction bases left unmatched: 8. The germline CDR1 and CDR2 sequences are LNHDA and SQIVND (reference sequence). This CDR3 comprises 17 residues. This CDR3 reads CASSMGTSGSFGNEQFF. DNA for the CDR3: TGTGCCAGTAGTATGGGGACTAGCGGGAGTTTTGGGAATGAGCAGTTCTTC.

This clonotype was observed a handful of times. The chain uses TRBV14 and TRBJ1-3; D unresolved. The CDR3 covers 14 residues. CDR1 is SGHDN and CDR2 is FVKESK in the germline V gene. V lost 4 bases and J lost 2, with 9 bases in between. CDR3 coding DNA: TGTGCCAGCAGCCCTGGACTGACTGGAAACACCATATATTTT. It yields the protein CASSPGLTGNTIYF. Looking up the rest from reference TRBV14 and TRBJ1-3 gives the full variable domain: EAGVTQFPSHSVIEKGQTVTLRCDPISGHDNLYWYRRVMGKEIKFLLHFVKESKQDESGMPNNRFLAERTGGTYSTLKVQPAELEDSGVYFCASSPGLTGNTIYFGEGSWLTVV.

This clonotype was counted many times. The rearrangement links TRBV24-1 to TRBJ2-3; the D gene is possibly TRBD2 (5 bases). The germline CDR1 and CDR2 sequences are KGHDR and SFDVKD. V lost 1 base to trimming and J lost 1 base, with 11 bases between them. This CDR3 has 16 amino acids. CDR3 sequence reads: CATSDFRRMGTDTQYF. The CDR3 DNA reads TGTGCCACCAGTGATTTTCGGAGGATGGGCACAGATACGCAGTATTTT.

This clonotype occurred a few times. CDR3 DNA: TGTGCCAGCAGGGTCGTCGAGCAGTACTTC. Translation gives CASRVVEQYF. This chain joins TRBV2 and TRBJ2-7, with D uncertain. V shed 6 bases and J shed 6 bases, with 6 bases lying between them. Germline CDR1 reads SNHLY; CDR2 reads FYNNEI. The CDR3 has 10 amino acids.

This clonotype appeared a few times. V gene TRBV20-1 combines with J gene TRBJ2-7, with 8 positions matching TRBD2. The V segment lost 5 bases and the J segment 3 bases; nucleotides outside the gene matches: 12. Germline V gene lookup returns CDR1 DFQATT and CDR2 SNEGSKA (reference sequence). This CDR3 is built from 15 residues. The CDR3 sequence is CSAQKGTSGIYEQYF. CDR3 bases: TGCAGTGCTCAGAAGGGCACTAGCGGTATCTACGAGCAGTACTTC.

This clonotype was picked up many times. The genes are TRBV10-3 and TRBJ1-1, with a tentative D call TRBD1 (6 bases). CDR1 is ENHRY and CDR2 is SYGVKD in the germline V gene. Deletions cut 10 bases from V and 2 bases from J, with 23 bases between. CDR3 length: 16 residues. The CDR3 protein is CATRGYIQGRNTEAFF. The DNA of the CDR3 is TGTGCCACACGAGGTTATATCCAGGGGAGAAACACTGAAGCTTTCTTT.

This clonotype was recorded a few times. The rearrangement links TRBV9 to TRBJ2-2; D not resolved. Trimming stripped 0 bases from V and 2 bases from J, with 8 bases between. This CDR3 has 15 amino acids. The germline V gene encodes CDR1 SGDLS and CDR2 YYNGEE. The CDR3 bases are TGTGCCAGCAGCGTAGGGGGAAGCAACACCGGGGAGCTGTTTTTT. Its protein product is CASSVGGSNTGELFF.

This clonotype was seen repeatedly, ten times or more. The chain uses TRBV7-2 and TRBJ2-3; 7 bases align to TRBD1. Unmatched junction bases numbered 3, after V lost 3 bases and J lost 0 bases. The CDR3 is 15 residues long. The germline gives CDR1 SGHTA, CDR2 FQGNSA. In nucleotides, the CDR3 is TGTGCCAGCAGCTTCAGGGGACAGAGCACAGATACGCAGTATTTT. Amino acids: CASSFRGQSTDTQYF.

Ten or more counts support this clonotype. The chain has TRBV24-1 and TRBJ2-5; the D is unclear. Germline CDR1 KGHDR, CDR2 SFDVKD. V gave up 3 bases and J gave up 7 bases, with 8 bases separating them. This CDR3 comprises 12 residues. The CDR3 DNA reads TGTGCCACCAGTGATACCCTCCGGACCCAGTACTTC. This sequence encodes CATSDTLRTQYF.

This clonotype was found many times. This chain joins TRBV5-1 and TRBJ1-2; TRBD1 is a possible D gene (6 bases). This CDR3 is built from 15 residues. CDR1 is SGHRS and CDR2 is YFSETQ in the germline V gene. V was clipped by 4 bases and J by 8 bases, with 21 bases between them. The CDR3 bases are TGCGCCAGCAGCCCTAATGCAGGGGAGGCTTCCGGCTACACCTTC. Protein: CASSPNAGEASGYTF.

Many counts were recorded for this clonotype. The chain has TRBV7-9 and TRBJ2-4; 8 bases are shared with TRBD2. CDR1 and CDR2 (germline): SEHNR, FQNEAQ (reference sequence). The junction had 13 bases not matched to a gene; V was cut back by 5 bases and J by 4 bases. The CDR3 extends over 17 amino acids. CDR3 bases: TGTGCCAGCAGCCCAATGGGCGGGGGGACTAGAAAAAACATTCAGTACTTC. Its protein product is CASSPMGGGTRKNIQYF.

On this clonotype itself: A much larger clone lies a single base off, so this may be a read error. This chain uses TRBV15 with TRBJ2-7, with D possibly TRBD1 on 5 matching bases. This CDR3 has 13 amino acids. Germline lookup yields CDR1 LNHNV and CDR2 YYDKDF (reference sequence). In DNA, the CDR3 is TGTGTCACCAGCAGTAGGGGCGCCTACGAGCAGTACTTC. Its protein product is CVTSSRGAYEQYF.

The chain has TRBV25-1 and TRBJ2-7; 8 positions match TRBD2. After removal of 5 bases from V and 3 bases from J, the junction contained 3 bases not matched to a gene. This CDR3 has 13 residues. The germline gives CDR1 MGHDK, CDR2 SYGVNS. The CDR3 coding sequence is TGTGCCAGCAGTCGAAGCGGGGGCTACGAGCAGTACTTC. It codes for CASSRSGGYEQYF.